This record covers a single T cell receptor beta chain. In its sample, this clonotype was seen a few times. Which antigen it targets is not known. Per-nucleotide qualities are absent, and no much larger clonotype sits a single base away. The data belong to a study of T-cell memory formation after mild COVID-19 (dated by TCRdb to 2020 to 2023). General notes on the study: Most TCR sequence clusters were specific to one of the two donors. T-cell clones expanding and contracting after mild COVID-19 in a couple of donors were tracked by longitudinal TCRalpha and TCRbeta repertoire sequencing. Two young, previously healthy adult volunteers made up the cohort, one male and one female.

The investigation overall reported the following: From day 15 to 85, contracting clones showed balanced CD4/CD8 phenotypes, whereas a second wave of clones that expanded from day 15 to 37 leaned towards CD4+. The detection of some responding clones in pre-infection memory suggests that pre-existing cross-reactive memory T cells joined the SARS-CoV-2 response. SARS-CoV-2 specificity of the second-wave clones peaking on day 37 was not confirmed. Contracting CD4+ clones turned up mainly in the CM and EM memory subsets, whereas EMRA was where CD8+ clones were enriched. The study included only two mild cases, and larger cohorts that include severe cases with pre-infection samples were judged to be necessary.

The CDR3 has 13 amino acids, counting the end cysteine and phenylalanine. The sequence is cut down to CDR3 DNA, 39 bases in frame from base 1. The V end loses 4 bases and the J end loses 8 bases, and a stretch of 14 bases separates them. As encoded in the germline V gene, CDR1 is MGHRA while CDR2 is YSYEKL. Ficoll-Paque density gradient centrifugation was used to isolate PBMCs. Sequenced using an Illumina NovaSeq 6000. TCRalpha and TCRbeta cDNA libraries were built by 5'RACE with constant-segment primers, adding sample barcodes and unique molecular identifiers. Trizol reagent was used to extract RNA from every sample. Libraries were amplified in two PCR steps, with a second sample barcode and Illumina TruSeq adapters added in the second step. Libraries were sequenced on an Illumina NovaSeq with 2 x 150 bp paired-end reads. Under the source paper's analysis protocol: The reads were demultiplexed and collapsed into UMI-guided consensus sequences using migec v1.2.7. Using mixcr v2.1.11, UMI consensuses were aligned to TRA and TRB V and J templates and then assembled into clonotypes. A clonotype was counted as expanded or contracted only if both edgeR and NoisET called the change significant, with noise models trained on biological replicates. For edgeR calls, the cutoffs were a false discovery rate-adjusted p below 0.01 and a log2 fold-change threshold of 1. As an exploratory analysis of dynamics, max-normalized trajectories of the 1000 most abundant clonotypes were examined with PCA combined with hierarchical clustering. Each responding clone was given a CD4 or CD8 phenotype based on the CD4+ and CD8+ repertoires, which had been sequenced separately. TCRdb trimmed the raw reads at Q25, called clones with MiXCR and kept productive beta chains. Entries are consolidated by CDR3 protein sequence, retaining the most common genes and DNA. TCRdb's processing, not the authors' own work, is the source of the V and J calls. This sample lists about 240,000 distinct CDR3 sequences; 7.5% to 10% were detected once. The top ten constitute around 23% of the sample.

Sequencing was performed on PBMCs or a T cell subset sorted from them (not recorded which). The receptor was isolated from a man aged 18 to 29 who had mild COVID-19 (a few samples of this study predate the infection). The sample titles of this study are shuffled in the database, so cell type and time point are left out; the donor was told from shared clones. Recombination linked TRBV4-1 to TRBJ1-2; tentative D gene TRBD1, with 5 bases matching. CDR3 sequence: CASSLTGREGYTF. Read as DNA, the sequence is TGCGCCAGCAGCCTCACGGGACGGGAAGGCTACACCTTC.